This T cell receptor beta chain is drawn from a study of T cells in Graves' hyperthyroidism and ophthalmopathy. Overall study findings and caveats: Stable hyperthyroidism was told apart from ophthalmopathy by a model built on 13 V-J features.

TCR beta CDR3 region amplification was performed from RNA transcripts. The HTBI primer set drove a first-round RT-PCR of the TCR CDR3. TCRdb used MiXCR to reprocess the multiplex PCR reads, holding one entry per CDR3 protein. The table has 530,000 or so distinct CDR3 sequences, roughly 46% seen once. The CDR3 loop spans 12 amino acids. V was pared by 7 bases and J by 7 bases, with 6 bases of the junction left unmatched. Germline-derived CDR1 and CDR2 are SQVTM and ANQGSEA. On this clonotype: Its antigen is unidentified.

The TCR originated in a woman aged 18-29 years with Graves' hyperthyroidism. This rearrangement joins TRBV29-1 to TRBJ1-5, with 8 bases aligning to TRBD1. The sequencing sample was made of peripheral blood or thyroid tissue (not recorded which). The CDR3 loop reads CSGTQGGQPQHF. CDR3 nucleotide sequence: TGCAGCGGGACACAGGGGGGGCAGCCCCAGCATTTT.